This T cell receptor (beta chain) originates from a study of cytomegalovirus exposure and HLA in healthy donors. Amplification used 60 Vbeta primers and 13 Jbeta primers. Source study methods: Later, 65 million to 85 million unique TCR beta chains were counted in an analysis, and approximately 10 million of them were shared. The method was immunoSEQ multiplex PCR; TCRdb's version includes in-frame clones alone and lacks a portion of them. The V and J calls and clone size come from that table; D and trimming were worked out from the DNA. This sample's table reports tens of thousands of clones. Germline assignment: CDR1 SGHNT and CDR2 YYREEE (reference sequence). V dropped 0 bases and J dropped 2 bases, with 5 bases sitting between them. The CDR3 runs to 13 residues.

The chain combines TRBV5-4 with TRBJ1-2; D is undetermined. The sequencing input was PBMCs. This clonotype was obtained from a man aged 25 to 40 in good health and CMV-seronegative. This chain's CDR3 is CASSLGTNYGYTF. In DNA form, the CDR3 reads TGTGCCAGCAGCTTGGGCACAAACTATGGCTACACCTTC.